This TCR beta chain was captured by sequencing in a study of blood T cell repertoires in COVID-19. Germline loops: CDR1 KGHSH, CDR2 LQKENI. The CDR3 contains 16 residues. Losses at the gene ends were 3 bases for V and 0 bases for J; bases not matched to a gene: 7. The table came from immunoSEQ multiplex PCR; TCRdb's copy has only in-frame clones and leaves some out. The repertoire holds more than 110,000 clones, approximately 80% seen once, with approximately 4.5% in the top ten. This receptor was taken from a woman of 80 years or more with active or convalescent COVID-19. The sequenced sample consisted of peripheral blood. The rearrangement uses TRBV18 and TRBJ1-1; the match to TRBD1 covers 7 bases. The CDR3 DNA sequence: TGTGCCAGCTCACCGATACCGGGACAGCTGAACACTGAAGCTTTCTTT. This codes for CASSPIPGQLNTEAFF.